This T cell receptor (beta chain) was identified during a study of control samples from healthy donors and cancer patients. The germline CDR1 and CDR2 sequences are MNHEY and SMNVEV (reference sequence). V shed 0 bases and J shed 7 bases, with 16 bases lying between them. CDR3 length: 15 residues. Clones were read by immunoSEQ multiplex PCR, and TCRdb kept only the in-frame ones, dropping some. The table shows around 120,000 clones, with about 94% occurring only once. This clonotype was sampled from a man younger than 40 in good health. The sequenced material came from blood. The V and J genes are TRBV27 and TRBJ2-7; D may match TRBD1 or TRBD2 (5 bases each). CDR3 nucleotides: TGTGCCAGCAGTTTATCGGGGCAGGAGGCAGGAGAGCAGTACTTC. As protein: CASSLSGQEAGEQYF.